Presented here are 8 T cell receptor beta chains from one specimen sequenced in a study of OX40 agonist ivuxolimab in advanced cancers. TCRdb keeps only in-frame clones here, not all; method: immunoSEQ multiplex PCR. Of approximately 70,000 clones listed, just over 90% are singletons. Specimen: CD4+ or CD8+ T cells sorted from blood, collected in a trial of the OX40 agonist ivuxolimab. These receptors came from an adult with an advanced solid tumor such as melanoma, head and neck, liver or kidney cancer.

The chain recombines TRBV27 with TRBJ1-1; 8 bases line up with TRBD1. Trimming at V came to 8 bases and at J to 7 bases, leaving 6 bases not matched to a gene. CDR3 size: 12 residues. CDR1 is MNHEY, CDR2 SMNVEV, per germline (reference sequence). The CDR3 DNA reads TGTGCCAGCCGGACAGGGAAAGTTGAAGCTTTCTTT. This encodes CASRTGKVEAFF.

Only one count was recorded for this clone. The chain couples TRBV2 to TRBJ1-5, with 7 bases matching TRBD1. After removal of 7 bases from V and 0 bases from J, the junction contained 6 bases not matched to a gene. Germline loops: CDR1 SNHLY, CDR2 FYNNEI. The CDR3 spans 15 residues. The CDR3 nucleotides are TGTGCCAGCAAAGGGGGACAGTATAGCAATCAGCCCCAGCATTTT. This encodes CASKGGQYSNQPQHF.

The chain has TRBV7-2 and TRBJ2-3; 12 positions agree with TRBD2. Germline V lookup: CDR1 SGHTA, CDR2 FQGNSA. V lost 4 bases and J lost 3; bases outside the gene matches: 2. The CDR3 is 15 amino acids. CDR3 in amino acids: CASSSSGRGTDTQYF. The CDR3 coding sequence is TGTGCCAGCAGCTCTAGCGGGAGGGGAACAGATACGCAGTATTTT.

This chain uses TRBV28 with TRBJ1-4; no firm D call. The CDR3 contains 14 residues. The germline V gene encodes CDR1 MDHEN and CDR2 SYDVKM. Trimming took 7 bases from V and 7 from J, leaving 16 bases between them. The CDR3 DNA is TGTGCCAGCATTCACACCGACGGGGTTGAAAAACTGTTTTTT. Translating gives CASIHTDGVEKLFF.

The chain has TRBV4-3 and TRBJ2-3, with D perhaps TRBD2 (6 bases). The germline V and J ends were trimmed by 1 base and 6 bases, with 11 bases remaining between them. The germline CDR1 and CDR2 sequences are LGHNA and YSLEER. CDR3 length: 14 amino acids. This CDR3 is CASSQVRAGDTQYF. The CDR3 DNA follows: TGCGCCAGCAGCCAAGTGAGAGCGGGCGATACGCAGTATTTT.

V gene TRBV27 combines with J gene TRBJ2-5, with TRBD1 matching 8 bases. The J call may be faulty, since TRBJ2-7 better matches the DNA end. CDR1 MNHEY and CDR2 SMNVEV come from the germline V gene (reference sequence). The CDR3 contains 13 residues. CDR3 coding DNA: TGTGCCAGCAAACGGACAGGGCCATACGAGCAGTACTTC. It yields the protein CASKRTGPYEQYF.

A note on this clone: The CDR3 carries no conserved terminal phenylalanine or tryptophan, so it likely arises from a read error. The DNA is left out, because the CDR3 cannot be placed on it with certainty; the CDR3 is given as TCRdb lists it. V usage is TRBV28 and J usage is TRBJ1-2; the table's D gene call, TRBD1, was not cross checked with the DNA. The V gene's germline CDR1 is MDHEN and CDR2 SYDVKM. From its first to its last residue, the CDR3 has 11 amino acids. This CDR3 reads CASSDYRVHSL.

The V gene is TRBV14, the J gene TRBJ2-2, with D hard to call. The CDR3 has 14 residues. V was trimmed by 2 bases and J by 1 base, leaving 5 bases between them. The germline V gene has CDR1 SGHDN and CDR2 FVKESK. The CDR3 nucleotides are TGTGCCAGCAGCCAACAGCGGAACACCGGGGAGCTGTTTTTT. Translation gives CASSQQRNTGELFF.